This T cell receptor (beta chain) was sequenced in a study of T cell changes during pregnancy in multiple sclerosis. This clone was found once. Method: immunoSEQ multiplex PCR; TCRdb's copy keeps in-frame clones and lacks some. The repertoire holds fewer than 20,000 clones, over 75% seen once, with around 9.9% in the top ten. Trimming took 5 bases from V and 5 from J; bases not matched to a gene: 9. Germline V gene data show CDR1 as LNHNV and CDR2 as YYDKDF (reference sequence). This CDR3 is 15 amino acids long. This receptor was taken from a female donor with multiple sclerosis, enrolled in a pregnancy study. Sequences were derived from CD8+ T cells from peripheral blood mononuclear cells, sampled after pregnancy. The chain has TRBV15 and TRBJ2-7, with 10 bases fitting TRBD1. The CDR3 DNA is TGTGCCACCAGCCCACCCGGGACAGGGGTTGACGAGCAGTACTTC. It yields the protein CATSPPGTGVDEQYF. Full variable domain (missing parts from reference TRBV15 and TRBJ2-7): DAMVIQNPRYQVTQFGKPVTLSCSQTLNHNVMYWYQQKSSQAPKLLFHYYDKDFNNEADTPDNFQSRRPNTSFCFLDIRSPGLGDTAMYLCATSPPGTGVDEQYFGPGTRLTVT.